The 23 T cell receptor beta chains given below trace back to one sample, sequenced in a study of post-analysis software for immune sequencing data. Study-wide results and caveats: About 5 TRBV segments were more frequent in patients than controls; TRBV5-6, TRBV5-1 and TRBV20-1 belonged to this group.

Which antigens these TCRs recognize remains unknown. Every TCR beta cDNA library bore unique molecular identifiers. TCRdb reprocessed the PCR reads via MiXCR and lists one record per CDR3 protein. The data contain over 250,000 distinct CDR3 sequences, around 34% of them seen just once; the ten biggest clones take up under 5.5%. Sequencing used blood. The source is a girl aged 10-17 years with multiple sclerosis.

The rearrangement uses TRBV5-4 and TRBJ2-5; D may match TRBD1 or TRBD2 (5 bases each). Trimming removed 0 bases from V and 5 bases from J, with 11 bases in between. The CDR3 has 14 residues. Germline CDR1 reads SGHNT; CDR2 reads YYREEE (reference sequence). The CDR3 DNA reads TGTGCCAGCAGCTTGGCCGAGGGGTGGGAGACCCAGTACTTC. Protein: CASSLAEGWETQYF. Filled out from reference TRBV5-4 and TRBJ2-5, the complete variable domain reads ETGVTQSPTHLIKTRGQQVTLRCSSQSGHNTVSWYQQALGQGPQFIFQYYREEENGRGNFPPRFSGLQFPNYSSELNVNALELDDSALYLCASSLAEGWETQYFGPGTRLLVL.

This clonotype has ten or more counts. The J gene is TRBJ2-4, the V gene TRBV2, with D possibly TRBD2 on 6 matching bases. The CDR3 has 15 amino acids. Germline V CDR1 and CDR2: SNHLY, FYNNEI. V shed 6 bases and J shed 0 bases, with 12 bases lying between them. CDR3 protein: CASRGLDVAKNIQYF. The CDR3 nucleotides read TGTGCCAGCAGGGGACTCGACGTAGCCAAAAACATTCAGTACTTC.

The rearrangement links TRBV28 to TRBJ1-2; maybe TRBD1 (5 bases). The CDR3 consists of 13 residues. The germline gives CDR1 MDHEN, CDR2 SYDVKM. V was trimmed by 3 bases and J by 8 bases, leaving 13 bases between them. CDR3 coding DNA: TGTGCCAGCAGTTTCAGGGTTGGCCGGGGCTACACCTTC. Translation: CASSFRVGRGYTF.

To note about this clonotype: With a much larger clone just one base away, this may be a read error. This chain connects TRBV21-1 to TRBJ1-2. TRBV21-1 is classified as a pseudogene. The CDR3 runs to 15 residues. CDR3 amino acids: CARSKDRKRNYGYTF. The CDR3 DNA reads TGTGCCCGCAGCAAAGACCGGAAACGCAACTATGGCTACACCTTC.

This clonotype was seen repeatedly, ten times or more. This chain joins TRBV25-1 and TRBJ1-2; D perhaps matches TRBD1 (5 bases). The CDR3 totals 11 residues. The germline V gene encodes CDR1 MGHDK and CDR2 SYGVNS. Trimming took 8 bases from V and 4 from J, leaving 8 bases between them. The CDR3 loop reads CASGGLYGYTF. CDR3 bases: TGTGCCAGCGGGGGTCTCTATGGCTACACCTTC.

This clonotype has at least ten counts. The CDR3 DNA sequence: TGTGCCAGCAGCCCAGGGACTAAGAGCACAGATACGCAGTATTTT. Encoded protein: CASSPGTKSTDTQYF. This chain uses TRBV6-4 with TRBJ2-3; 7 bases map to TRBD2. The CDR3 runs to 15 residues. J was trimmed by 0 bases and V by 6 bases; bases with no gene match: 6. The germline V gene encodes CDR1 MRHNA and CDR2 SNTAGT.

This rearrangement joins TRBV2 to TRBJ1-4, with 10 bases aligning to TRBD1. Germline V gene lookup returns CDR1 SNHLY and CDR2 FYNNEI. V was pared by 5 bases and J by 8 bases, with 5 bases of the junction left unmatched. The CDR3 is 14 amino acids. CDR3 region: CASSRQGANEKLFF. The DNA for the CDR3 is TGTGCCAGCAGTAGACAGGGGGCGAACGAAAAACTGTTTTTT.

The chain employs TRBV12-3 or TRBV12-4 and TRBJ2-1; D not resolved. The CDR3 has 13 residues. V lost 6 bases, J lost 8 bases, and 14 bases lay in between. In nucleotides, the CDR3 is TGTGCCAGCAGGCCCCGCAGTCGCGATGAGCAGTTCTTC. Residues: CASRPRSRDEQFF.

Turning to this clonotype: A much bigger clone sits one base away, suggesting this may be a read error. The J gene is TRBJ2-3, the V gene TRBV7-9; possibly TRBD1 for D (5 bases). There are 15 residues in the CDR3. From germline, CDR1 is SEHNR and CDR2 FQNEAQ (reference sequence). The CDR3 sequence: CASSSGQGFTGTQYF. The CDR3 DNA follows: TGTGCCAGCAGCTCCGGGCAGGGTTTCACAGGTACGCAGTATTTT.

Only one count was recorded for this clonotype. One junction end disagrees with the germline gene, perhaps due to a read error. This chain uses TRBV5-1 with TRBJ2-1; TRBD2 is a possible D gene (6 bases). Germline V gene sequence: CDR1 SGHRS, CDR2 YFSETQ. This CDR3 comprises 18 residues. The CDR3 DNA reads TGCGCTAGCAGCTTGGCCTTCGATAGCGGAAGCTTCTACAATGAGCAGTTCTTC. This sequence encodes CASSLAFDSGSFYNEQFF.

The chain has TRBV4-1 and TRBJ1-2; D remains ambiguous. V lost 0 bases to trimming and J lost 4 bases, with 18 bases between them. Germline lookup yields CDR1 MGHRA and CDR2 YSYEKL. CDR3 size: 17 residues. CDR3 sequence (DNA): TGCGCCAGCAGCCAAGATCTCTTTGGGCTAGGGCGCTATGGCTACACCTTC. It is translated as CASSQDLFGLGRYGYTF.

The chain has TRBV20-1 and TRBJ2-7; TRBD1 matches at 7 bases. Unmatched junction bases numbered 4, after V lost 6 bases and J lost 2 bases. The germline V gene has CDR1 DFQATT and CDR2 SNEGSKA (reference sequence). The CDR3 runs to 12 residues. CDR3 amino acids: CSAKTGTYEQYF. The CDR3 DNA reads as TGCAGTGCAAAGACAGGGACCTACGAGCAGTACTTC.

The chain combines TRBV7-9 with TRBJ1-2, with 7 bases identical to TRBD1. J gave up 4 bases and V 4 bases, and 3 bases lay outside the gene matches. CDR1 is SEHNR, CDR2 FQNEAQ, per germline (reference sequence). The CDR3 is 13 residues long. The CDR3 nucleotides read TGTGCCAGCAGCTCGCAGGGGGTCTATGGCTACACCTTC. It yields the protein CASSSQGVYGYTF. Together with reference TRBV7-9 and TRBJ1-2, the CDR3 gives the full variable domain: DTGVSQNPRHKITKRGQNVTFRCDPISEHNRLYWYRQTLGQGPEFLTYFQNEAQLEKSRLLSDRFSAERPKGSFSTLEIQRTEQGDSAMYLCASSSQGVYGYTFGSGTRLTVV.

The sample holds one count of this clonotype. This chain connects TRBV6-5 to TRBJ1-1, with D perhaps TRBD1 (6 bases). Germline V gives CDR1 MNHEY, CDR2 SVGAGI. V shed 9 bases and J shed 7 bases, with 21 bases lying between them. This CDR3 has 14 amino acids. The CDR3 protein is CASSGVRKSSEAFF. The CDR3 DNA reads TGTGCCAGTTCAGGGGTTAGGAAATCCAGTGAAGCTTTCTTT.

The J gene is TRBJ2-7, the V gene TRBV5-1; 8 bases match TRBD1. V lost 2 bases to trimming and J lost 3 bases; unmatched junction nucleotides: 7. Germline assignment: CDR1 SGHRS and CDR2 YFSETQ. The CDR3 loop spans 15 amino acids. The CDR3 DNA follows: TGCGCCAGCAGCTTAGACGGACAGGGCTACTACGAGCAGTACTTC. This gives the protein CASSLDGQGYYEQYF.

Remarks on this clonotype: A much more abundant neighbour one base away suggests this may be a read error. The chain combines TRBV5-1 with TRBJ2-1; D not certain. Germline CDR1 reads SGHRS; CDR2 reads YFSETQ. The CDR3 loop spans 15 amino acids. Here the CDR3 DNA reads TGCGCCAGCGGCTTGTTCGAACAGAATAAAAATGAGCAGTTCTTC. Protein: CASGLFEQNKNEQFF. Based on the CDR3 plus reference TRBV5-1 and TRBJ2-1, the full variable domain is KAGVTQTPRYLIKTRGQQVTLSCSPISGHRSVSWYQQTPGQGLQFLFEYFSETQRNKGNFPGRFSGRQFSNSRSEMNVSTLELGDSALYLCASGLFEQNKNEQFFGPGTRLTVL.

With regard to this clonotype: Just one base apart from a much larger clone, this may be a read error. The V gene is TRBV6-5, the J gene TRBJ1-4, with D unclear. This CDR3 has 16 residues. Trimming pared 4 bases from V and 5 bases from J, leaving 17 bases between. Germline values: CDR1 MNHEY, CDR2 SVGAGI. CDR3 loop: CASSSGILCPNEKLFF. For the CDR3, the DNA is TGTGCCAGCAGTTCGGGGATTCTCTGCCCCAATGAAAAACTGTTTTTT.

This clonotype was seen repeatedly, ten times or more. J is TRBJ1-1 and V is TRBV5-1, with TRBD1 matching 8 bases. V was pared by 1 base and J by 4 bases, with 3 bases of the junction left unmatched. The CDR3 covers 14 residues. Germline-derived CDR1 and CDR2 are SGHRS and YFSETQ. In nucleotides, the CDR3 is TGCGCCAGCAGCTTGCGACAGGGGCCCACTGAAGCTTTCTTT. Protein sequence: CASSLRQGPTEAFF.

This clonotype came up a few times. The V gene is TRBV20-1, the J gene TRBJ1-6; D is unclear. V dropped 3 bases and J dropped 7 bases, with 16 bases sitting between them. This CDR3 contains 15 residues. Germline CDR1 DFQATT, CDR2 SNEGSKA (reference sequence). The DNA for the CDR3 is TGCAGTGCTAGGTCCCTTAGGGATCTGAATTCACCCCTCCACTTT. Residues: CSARSLRDLNSPLHF.

This clonotype was counted ten times or more. This chain uses TRBV29-1 with TRBJ2-1, with 9 bases fitting TRBD2. The CDR3 runs 14 residues. Germline V gives CDR1 SQVTM, CDR2 ANQGSEA. The trim removed 6 bases at V and 2 bases at J, leaving 5 bases unmatched. CDR3 region: CSVGASGTYNEQFF. CDR3 in DNA: TGCAGCGTGGGGGCTAGCGGGACCTACAATGAGCAGTTCTTC.

This chain links TRBV13 with TRBJ2-1; weak D call: TRBD1 (6 bases). The V gene's germline CDR1 is PRHDT and CDR2 FYEKMQ (reference sequence). The CDR3 runs 17 residues. V gave up 2 bases and J gave up 2 bases, with 16 bases separating them. The CDR3 here is CASSLINREGAYNEQFF. The CDR3 bases are TGTGCCAGCAGCTTAATCAACAGGGAAGGGGCCTACAATGAGCAGTTCTTC.

J is TRBJ2-3 and V is TRBV24-1; D assignment may be TRBD1 or TRBD2 (5 bases each). CDR3 length: 18 residues. The V gene lost 5 bases and the J gene lost 6 bases, with 26 bases spanning the gap. Germline CDR1 KGHDR, CDR2 SFDVKD. The CDR3 nucleotides read TGTGCCACCAGTGGATGGGGGTTTCGCGGCGAGTATGGTGATACGCAGTATTTT. Amino acid sequence: CATSGWGFRGEYGDTQYF.

This clonotype was detected ten times or more. The chain employs TRBV5-1 and TRBJ2-3; perhaps TRBD2 as D (5 bases). CDR1 SGHRS and CDR2 YFSETQ come from the germline V gene. The CDR3 contains 15 residues. V lost 4 bases to trimming and J lost 1 base, with 13 bases between them. CDR3 protein: CASSLGGGGTDTQYF. The CDR3 nucleotides read TGCGCCAGCAGCCTAGGAGGAGGTGGCACAGATACGCAGTATTTT.